Reported below is one TCR beta chain. As yet, its antigen is unknown. Using its own MiXCR run on the reads, TCRdb lists one record per CDR3 protein. The repertoire holds 55,000 to 80,000 distinct CDR3 sequences, with over 20% as singletons. The data were obtained in a study of lung T cells in sarcoidosis with Löfgren's syndrome. Study-wide points: Löfgren's syndrome patients reportedly showed greatest TRAV12-1 and TRBV2 expansion versus controls.

The CDR3 is 16 residues long. V dropped 3 bases and J dropped 6 bases, with 20 bases sitting between them. Germline CDR1 SGHVS, CDR2 FQNEAQ. Sequencing used CD4+ T cells from PBMCs. This receptor was obtained from a human donor with sarcoidosis (Löfgren's syndrome or another form), or a control subject (not recorded which). The chain employs TRBV7-8 and TRBJ1-1, with D unresolved. The CDR3 reads CASSFLWLRPRAEAFF. CDR3 DNA: TGTGCCAGCAGCTTTCTCTGGTTGAGGCCGAGGGCTGAAGCTTTCTTT.